The 7 T cell receptor beta chains given below trace back to one sample, sequenced in a study of T cell responses to AZD1222 COVID-19 vaccine. The repertoire was sequenced with immunoSEQ multiplex PCR; TCRdb's copy has only in-frame clones and lacks some. The sample contains some 67,000 clones, roughly 80% of which appear only once. The sample in question was peripheral blood, obtained 28 days after the second AZD1222 dose. The receptor source for this set is an adult who received the AZD1222 COVID-19 vaccine.

This clone appeared a few times. The chain is built from TRBV19 and TRBJ1-2; D unclear. Trimming took off 5 bases at V and 4 bases at J, with 14 bases between the two ends. From germline, CDR1 is LNHDA and CDR2 SQIVND (reference sequence). This CDR3 is built from 14 residues. CDR3 coding DNA: TGTGCCAGTAGTGCCAACCCAGACTCCTATGGCTACACCTTC. This translates into CASSANPDSYGYTF. Drawing the rest from reference TRBV19 and TRBJ1-2, the complete variable domain is DGGITQSPKYLFRKEGQNVTLSCEQNLNHDAMYWYRQDPGQGLRLIYYSQIVNDFQKGDIAEGYSVSREKKESFPLTVTSAQKNPTAFYLCASSANPDSYGYTFGSGTRLTVV.

This chain uses TRBV7-2 with TRBJ2-7; 9 positions match TRBD2. V was pared by 2 bases and J by 8 bases, with 7 bases of the junction left unmatched. The germline gives CDR1 SGHTA, CDR2 FQGNSA. This CDR3 is built from 14 residues. CDR3 amino acids: CASSLRRGGGQQYF. DNA of the CDR3: TGTGCCAGCAGCTTACGGCGGGGGGGCGGGCAGCAGTACTTC.

This chain uses TRBV10-3 with TRBJ2-7; 9 bases align to TRBD1. CDR3 size: 15 residues. The V gene's germline CDR1 is ENHRY and CDR2 SYGVKD. With 10 bases clipped from V and 4 bases from J, the junction kept 14 bases outside the gene matches. The CDR3 loop reads CATKLGRDRDYEQYF. CDR3 in DNA: TGTGCCACAAAACTAGGACGGGACAGGGATTACGAGCAGTACTTC.

The genes are TRBV27 and TRBJ2-1; maybe TRBD1 (5 bases). Germline CDR1 MNHEY, CDR2 SMNVEV (reference sequence). Trimming left V 0 bases short and J 5 bases short, with 14 bases between. The CDR3 sequence is 16 residues long. The DNA for the CDR3 is TGTGCCAGCAGTTTATCAACAGGTCACCTTAACAATGAGCAGTTCTTC. It translates to CASSLSTGHLNNEQFF.

This chain connects TRBV3-1 (or the pseudogene TRBV3-2) to TRBJ2-1; tentatively, D is TRBD1 or TRBD2 (5 bases each). The CDR3 is 15 residues long. Trimming shortened V by 3 bases and J by 8 bases, and 17 bases separated the two germline ends. In germline, CDR1 is LGHDT, CDR2 YNNKEL (reference sequence). This CDR3 reads CASSHWDRVDDEQFF. In DNA, the CDR3 is TGTGCCAGCAGCCATTGGGACCGAGTGGATGATGAGCAGTTCTTC.

This chain uses TRBV3-1 (or the pseudogene TRBV3-2) with TRBJ2-7; D gene ambiguous. With 4 bases removed from V and 6 bases from J, the gap between germline ends came to 10 bases. There are 12 residues in the CDR3. The germline V gene has CDR1 LGHDT and CDR2 YNNKEL (reference sequence). The CDR3 bases are TGTGCCAGCAGCCGAGCCCCTGGCGAGCAGTACTTC. This codes for CASSRAPGEQYF.

The chain carries TRBV5-1 and TRBJ2-5, with D hard to call. Per germline, CDR1 SGHRS and CDR2 YFSETQ. The CDR3 totals 15 residues. Trimming stripped 4 bases from V and 5 bases from J, with 18 bases between. The CDR3 is CASSAPTVLGETQYF. The CDR3 DNA reads as TGCGCCAGCAGCGCGCCGACGGTCTTGGGGGAGACCCAGTACTTC. The full variable domain, rest sourced from reference TRBV5-1 and TRBJ2-5, is KAGVTQTPRYLIKTRGQQVTLSCSPISGHRSVSWYQQTPGQGLQFLFEYFSETQRNKGNFPGRFSGRQFSNSRSEMNVSTLELGDSALYLCASSAPTVLGETQYFGPGTRLLVL.